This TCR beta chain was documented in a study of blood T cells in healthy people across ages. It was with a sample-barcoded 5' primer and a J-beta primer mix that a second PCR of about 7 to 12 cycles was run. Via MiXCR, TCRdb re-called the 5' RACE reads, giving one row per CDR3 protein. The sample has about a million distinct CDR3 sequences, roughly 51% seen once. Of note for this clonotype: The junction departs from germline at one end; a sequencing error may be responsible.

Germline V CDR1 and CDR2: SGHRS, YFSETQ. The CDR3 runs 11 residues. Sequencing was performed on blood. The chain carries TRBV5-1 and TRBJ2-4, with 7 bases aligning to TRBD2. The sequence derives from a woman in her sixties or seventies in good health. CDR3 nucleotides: TGTGCCAGCAGCTTGGGGGGGATCCAGTACTTC. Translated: CASSLGGIQYF.